These 2 T cell receptor beta chains were all obtained from the same sample, sequenced in a study of T cell repertoires in cytomegalovirus infection. Using its own MiXCR run on the reads, TCRdb lists one record per CDR3 protein. The sample shows roughly 860,000 distinct CDR3 sequences, roughly 33% of them seen only once. Antigens for these TCRs are unknown. The material was cultured CD8+ T cells from PBMCs, obtained from culture after CMV antigen stimulation. These receptor sequences come from a human donor in good health (CMV status not recorded). Some clones in this sample may be carry-over from other donors' samples.

The V and J genes are TRBV3-1 and TRBJ1-1; no clear D gene. V was pared by 1 base and J by 1 base, with 7 bases between. The CDR3 totals 14 residues. Germline V gene sequence: CDR1 LGHDT, CDR2 YNNKEL (reference sequence). CDR3 amino acids: CASSQVRGNTEAFF. CDR3 nucleotides: TGTGCCAGCAGCCAAGTACGGGGGAACACTGAAGCTTTCTTT.

This clonotype occurred a few times. The chain is built from TRBV6-2 or TRBV6-3 and TRBJ2-1, with 9 nucleotides matching TRBD2. The CDR3 contains 17 residues. The ends lost 0 bases at V and 3 bases at J; junction bases unmatched: 6. Germline V CDR1 and CDR2: MNHEY, SVGEGT. CDR3 region: CASSYSRARGGYNEQFF. DNA for the CDR3: TGTGCCAGCAGTTACTCGAGGGCGCGGGGGGGCTACAATGAGCAGTTCTTC.